Below are 21 T cell receptor beta chains sequenced from a single sample in a study of beta chain features in type 1 diabetes. General study findings and limits: There was a moderate but significant shortening of TCRB CDR3s in all four CD4+ subsets of Type 1 diabetes patients.

No antigen is known for these receptors. As every portion of the isolated RNA was reverse transcribed, the sequencing read expressed TCRB transcripts. Sequencing used immunoSEQ multiplex PCR; TCRdb keeps in-frame clones, though not all of them. The sample has about 340,000 clones; around an eighth are singletons. The sequenced material came from naive CD4+ T cells from blood. These receptors were taken from a young woman with type 1 diabetes.

V and J are TRBV13 and TRBJ1-2; 9 bases match TRBD1. The germline V gene encodes CDR1 PRHDT and CDR2 FYEKMQ (reference sequence). This CDR3 is 13 amino acids long. J gave up 7 bases and V 6 bases, and 6 bases lay outside the gene matches. The CDR3 DNA sequence: TGTGCCAGCAGAGCCGGGACAGGGATTGGCTACACCTTC. It translates to CASRAGTGIGYTF.

This clone was found a few times. The chain links TRBV25-1 to TRBJ1-2; D gene ambiguous. The germline V gene has CDR1 MGHDK and CDR2 SYGVNS. Trimming removed 0 bases at V and 4 bases at J, with 6 bases between. This CDR3 is built from 13 residues. CDR3 loop: CASSEYSGYGYTF. CDR3 nucleotide sequence: TGTGCCAGCAGTGAATATTCCGGCTATGGCTACACCTTC.

The chain uses TRBV4-2 and TRBJ1-5; D is unclear. V dropped 0 bases and J dropped 1 base, with 10 bases sitting between them. Germline V gives CDR1 LGHNA, CDR2 YNFKEQ. This CDR3 has 16 residues. The CDR3 DNA follows: TGTGCCAGCAGCCAAGATCTGGGGAGAAGCAATCAGCCCCAGCATTTT. Its translation is CASSQDLGRSNQPQHF.

The V and J genes are TRBV11-2 and TRBJ1-2; D gene uncertain. Germline values: CDR1 SGHAT, CDR2 FQNNGV. CDR3 size: 13 residues. Between the trimmed V and J ends, which lost 3 bases and 6 bases, there was a span of 11 bases. CDR3 sequence reads: CASSFRVGDGYTF. In DNA, the CDR3 is TGTGCCAGCAGCTTCCGGGTAGGCGATGGCTACACCTTC.

The rearrangement links TRBV5-1 to TRBJ1-1; 7 nucleotides align to TRBD1. The junction had 4 bases not matched to a gene; V was cut back by 5 bases and J by 3 bases. Germline values: CDR1 SGHRS, CDR2 YFSETQ. The length of the CDR3 is 13 residues. This CDR3 reads CASSSGTDTEAFF. CDR3 nucleotides: TGCGCCAGCAGTTCCGGGACAGACACTGAAGCTTTCTTT.

This chain joins TRBV7-2 and TRBJ2-1, with 7 positions matching TRBD1. CDR3 length: 11 residues. Unmatched junction bases numbered 7, after V lost 5 bases and J lost 15 bases. Germline V gene data show CDR1 as SGHTA and CDR2 as FQGNSA. The CDR3 region is CASSQGDSRFF. Written as DNA, the CDR3 is TGTGCCAGCAGCCAGGGGGATTCTCGGTTCTTC.

The chain uses TRBV6-1 and TRBJ2-7, with a weak D call TRBD2 (6 bases). V was shortened by 10 bases and J by 5 bases, with 18 bases between the two germline ends. Germline CDR1 reads MNHNS; CDR2 reads SASEGT. CDR3 length: 13 residues. The CDR3 protein is CATTREIGDEQYF. The CDR3 nucleotides read TGTGCCACTACACGGGAGATAGGTGACGAGCAGTACTTC.

CDR3 coding DNA: TGCGCCAGCAGCTTGACAGGGCTCCAAGAGACCCAGTACTTC. It is translated as CASSLTGLQETQYF. The V gene is TRBV5-1, the J gene TRBJ2-5, with a possible D match to TRBD1 (6 bases). Germline V gene data show CDR1 as SGHRS and CDR2 as YFSETQ. The CDR3 has 14 amino acids. V lost 1 base and J lost 1, with 8 bases in between. The full variable domain, rest sourced from reference TRBV5-1 and TRBJ2-5, is KAGVTQTPRYLIKTRGQQVTLSCSPISGHRSVSWYQQTPGQGLQFLFEYFSETQRNKGNFPGRFSGRQFSNSRSEMNVSTLELGDSALYLCASSLTGLQETQYFGPGTRLLVL.

The genes are TRBV2 and TRBJ1-5; TRBD1 aligns across 9 bases. Germline V gives CDR1 SNHLY, CDR2 FYNNEI. V shed 7 bases, J shed 7 bases, and the junction held 5 bases outside the gene matches. This CDR3 comprises 13 residues. CDR3: CASTGTGSQPQHF. The CDR3 DNA is TGTGCCAGCACTGGGACAGGGTCGCAGCCCCAGCATTTT.

This clone was picked up a small number of times. The chain joins TRBV5-1 to TRBJ1-1; D remains unclear. Trimming cost V 0 bases and J 1 base, with 7 bases left between them. The length of the CDR3 is 14 residues. The germline CDR1 and CDR2 sequences are SGHRS and YFSETQ. Here the CDR3 DNA reads TGCGCCAGCAGCTTGGACGGGAAGAACACTGAAGCTTTCTTT. Translated, it gives CASSLDGKNTEAFF.

The gene calls are TRBV11-2 and TRBJ1-1, with 10 nucleotides matching TRBD1. After removal of 1 base from V and 1 base from J, the junction contained 0 bases not matched to a gene. The CDR3 spans 15 residues. Germline CDR1 and CDR2: SGHAT and FQNNGV. The chain's CDR3 is CASSLGQGANTEAFF. CDR3 nucleotide sequence: TGTGCCAGCAGCTTAGGACAGGGGGCGAACACTGAAGCTTTCTTT. Variable domain in full (rest from reference TRBV11-2 and TRBJ1-1): EAGVAQSPRYKIIEKRQSVAFWCNPISGHATLYWYQQILGQGPKLLIQFQNNGVVDDSQLPKDRFSAERLKGVDSTLKIQPAKLEDSAVYLCASSLGQGANTEAFFGQGTRLTVV.

The table lists this clone with a few counts. V and J are TRBV7-2 and TRBJ2-5, with D possibly matching TRBD1 (6 bases). The germline V gene encodes CDR1 SGHTA and CDR2 FQGNSA. V was cut by 4 bases and J by 2 bases, with 17 bases left in between. The CDR3 loop spans 16 amino acids. The CDR3, as DNA: TGTGCCAGCAGCTCAAACGCTCGGACAGCTCAAGAGACCCAGTACTTC. Its protein product is CASSSNARTAQETQYF.

The rearrangement joins TRBV9 to TRBJ2-2; 7 bases agree with TRBD1. The CDR3 runs to 17 residues. In germline, CDR1 is SGDLS, CDR2 YYNGEE. Unmatched junction bases numbered 11, after V lost 4 bases and J lost 2 bases. The DNA of the CDR3 is TGTGCCAGCAGCACGGATATGACAGGGTTCAACACCGGGGAGCTGTTTTTT. Residues: CASSTDMTGFNTGELFF. Variable domain in full (rest from reference TRBV9 and TRBJ2-2): DSGVTQTPKHLITATGQRVTLRCSPRSGDLSVYWYQQSLDQGLQFLIQYYNGEERAKGNILERFSAQQFPDLHSELNLSSLELGDSALYFCASSTDMTGFNTGELFFGEGSRLTVL.

This rearrangement joins TRBV18 to TRBJ1-2; 9 nucleotides line up with TRBD1. The junction had 1 base not matched to a gene; V was cut back by 5 bases and J by 3 bases. In germline, CDR1 is KGHSH, CDR2 LQKENI. The CDR3 spans 13 residues. This chain's CDR3 is CASSGDRDYGYTF. DNA of the CDR3: TGTGCCAGCTCAGGGGACAGGGACTATGGCTACACCTTC.

In its sample, this clone was seen a few times. The chain has TRBV10-3 and TRBJ2-4; D perhaps matches TRBD2 (6 bases). CDR3 length equals 16 residues. Trimming took 0 bases from V and 3 from J, leaving 12 bases between them. Germline V CDR1 and CDR2: ENHRY, SYGVKD. CDR3 bases: TGTGCCATCAGTGAGTCGGAGGGACTGGGCAAAAACATTCAGTACTTC. Translating gives CAISESEGLGKNIQYF.

The chain links TRBV2 to TRBJ2-1; 12 bases line up with TRBD2. With V trimmed by 4 bases and J by 10 bases, 8 bases remained unmatched. The CDR3 spans 15 residues. Germline V gene lookup returns CDR1 SNHLY and CDR2 FYNNEI. Written as DNA, the CDR3 is TGTGCCAGCAGTGTTCCACAACTAGCGGGAGGAGAGCAGTTCTTC. This sequence encodes CASSVPQLAGGEQFF.

This clone was counted between two and nine times. The rearrangement links TRBV11-2 to TRBJ2-1, with 9 bases aligning to TRBD1. J lost 6 bases, V lost 4 bases, and 7 bases had no gene match. The length of the CDR3 is 15 residues. The germline gives CDR1 SGHAT, CDR2 FQNNGV. CDR3 residues: CASSSLRQGGNEQFF. CDR3 sequence (DNA): TGTGCCAGCAGCTCCCTCAGACAGGGGGGCAATGAGCAGTTCTTC.

This clone was observed a handful of times. The genes are TRBV9 and TRBJ1-1; 7 bases are a match to TRBD1. The CDR3 extends over 13 amino acids. V shed 3 bases, J shed 11 bases, and the junction held 10 bases outside the gene matches. CDR1 is SGDLS and CDR2 is YYNGEE in the germline V gene. This CDR3 reads CASSGAQGEGAFF. In nucleotides, the CDR3 is TGTGCCAGCAGCGGAGCCCAGGGGGAAGGGGCTTTCTTT.

The rearrangement joins TRBV7-9 to TRBJ2-1, with 10 bases matching TRBD2. This CDR3 is 17 amino acids long. Trimming cost V 3 bases and J 1 base; bases outside gene matches: 6. CDR1 SEHNR and CDR2 FQNEAQ come from the germline V gene (reference sequence). The CDR3 is CASSLGLAGGSYNEQFF. DNA of the CDR3: TGTGCCAGCAGCTTGGGATTAGCGGGAGGATCCTACAATGAGCAGTTCTTC.

J is TRBJ2-5 and V is TRBV2, with D tentatively TRBD2 (6 bases). Germline V CDR1 and CDR2: SNHLY, FYNNEI. Trimming removed 7 bases at V and 2 bases at J, with 17 bases between. The CDR3 sequence is 15 residues long. The CDR3 bases are TGTGCCAGCACTCGTAGCGGAGTGGGTCAAGAGACCCAGTACTTC. This gives the protein CASTRSGVGQETQYF.

This clone came up a few times. V gene TRBV4-1 combines with J gene TRBJ1-1; TRBD1 matches 8 bases. The J segment lost 11 bases and the V segment lost 0 bases, leaving 11 bases of the junction unmatched. Germline V gives CDR1 MGHRA, CDR2 YSYEKL. CDR3 length equals 15 residues. The CDR3 reads CASSQDSRTGLRAFF. DNA for the CDR3: TGCGCCAGCAGCCAAGATTCCCGGACAGGGCTAAGGGCTTTCTTT.